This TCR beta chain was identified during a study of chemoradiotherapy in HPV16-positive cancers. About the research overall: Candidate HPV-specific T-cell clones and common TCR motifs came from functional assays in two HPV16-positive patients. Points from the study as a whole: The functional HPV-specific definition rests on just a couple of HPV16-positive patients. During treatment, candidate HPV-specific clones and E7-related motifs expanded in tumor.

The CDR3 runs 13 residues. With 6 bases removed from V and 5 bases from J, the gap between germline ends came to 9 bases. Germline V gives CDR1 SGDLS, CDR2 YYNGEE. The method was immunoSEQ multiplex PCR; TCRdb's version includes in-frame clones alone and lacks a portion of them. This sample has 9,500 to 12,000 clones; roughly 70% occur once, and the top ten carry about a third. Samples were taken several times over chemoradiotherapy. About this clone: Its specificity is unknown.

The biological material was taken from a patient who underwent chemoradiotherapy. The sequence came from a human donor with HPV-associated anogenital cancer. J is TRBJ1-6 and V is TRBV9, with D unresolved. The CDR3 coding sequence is TGTGCCAGCAAGGTCGGGGATAATTCACCCCTCCACTTT. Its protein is CASKVGDNSPLHF.